One and the same sample provided the 15 T cell receptor beta chains below, sequenced in a study of blood T cell repertoires in COVID-19 (dated by TCRdb to 2018 to 2021). Libraries were prepared through the immunoSEQ multiplex PCR assay. Entries here come from immuneACCESS through TCRdb and include only in-frame sequences with V and J called. Some clones fail to appear in such tables; in the studies checked, an unresolved V gene covers under half of the shortfall, and the cause of the remainder is unknown. This sample gives tens of thousands of clones in total; 88% of them show up just once. The ten largest make up around 15% of the sample. Sequencing was carried out using peripheral blood. The receptors were sampled from a man in his 70s with acute or convalescent COVID-19.

The chain combines TRBV28 with TRBJ2-7, with 14 bases matching TRBD2. CDR1 is MDHEN, CDR2 SYDVKM, per germline. Trimming at V came to 3 bases and at J to 4 bases, leaving 8 bases not matched to a gene. The CDR3 runs 17 residues. This CDR3 reads CASSFPGLAGGWYEQYF. CDR3 nucleotides: TGTGCCAGCAGTTTCCCCGGACTAGCGGGAGGTTGGTACGAGCAGTACTTC.

The chain employs TRBV2 and TRBJ1-2, with a possible D match to TRBD1 (6 bases). The germline CDR1 and CDR2 sequences are SNHLY and FYNNEI. Trimming pared 2 bases from V and 2 bases from J, leaving 9 bases between. The CDR3 totals 14 residues. CDR3: CASSETGWNYGYTF. CDR3 sequence (DNA): TGTGCCAGCAGTGAAACAGGGTGGAACTATGGCTACACCTTC.

The rearrangement joins TRBV4-3 to TRBJ2-7; D gene ambiguous. V lost 4 bases and J 2 bases, leaving 12 bases between the germline ends. The V gene's germline CDR1 is LGHNA and CDR2 YSLEER. The CDR3 has 14 residues. The CDR3 DNA reads TGCGCCAGCAGCCGTTCGGGTTATACCTACGAGCAGTACTTC. This gives the protein CASSRSGYTYEQYF.

This chain joins TRBV20-1 and TRBJ2-7; D is possibly TRBD2 (6 bases). Germline values: CDR1 DFQATT, CDR2 SNEGSKA (reference sequence). Trimming shortened V by 3 bases and J by 6 bases, and 9 bases separated the two germline ends. CDR3 length: 11 residues. CDR3: CSASLGGEQYF. The DNA of the CDR3 is TGCAGTGCTAGTTTGGGAGGCGAGCAGTACTTC.

The rearrangement joins TRBV27 to TRBJ1-4; the D is unclear. CDR1 is MNHEY and CDR2 is SMNVEV in the germline V gene (reference sequence). With 3 bases removed from V and 7 bases from J, the gap between germline ends came to 15 bases. This CDR3 comprises 15 residues. CDR3 nucleotide sequence: TGTGCCAGCAGTTTCACCGACACGATAAGTGAAAAACTGTTTTTT. As protein: CASSFTDTISEKLFF.

The V call is TRBV27, the J call TRBJ2-2; 7 positions match TRBD1. V gave up 6 bases and J gave up 4 bases; unmatched junction bases: 8. The CDR3 is 15 residues long. CDR1 and CDR2 (germline): MNHEY, SMNVEV (reference sequence). CDR3 DNA: TGTGCCAGCAGAGGGGGCGAGTATAGCACCGGGGAGCTGTTTTTT. Protein: CASRGGEYSTGELFF.

The CDR3 DNA reads as TGTGCCAGCAGCGTAGTTGGAGGGGGCGATGAGCAGTTCTTC. This encodes CASSVVGGGDEQFF. The V call is TRBV9, the J call TRBJ2-1; a weak D match, TRBD1 (7 bases). Germline V gene sequence: CDR1 SGDLS, CDR2 YYNGEE. This CDR3 spans 14 amino acids. Trimming left V 0 bases short and J 8 bases short, with 12 bases between. Based on the CDR3 plus reference TRBV9 and TRBJ2-1, the full variable domain is DSGVTQTPKHLITATGQRVTLRCSPRSGDLSVYWYQQSLDQGLQFLIQYYNGEERAKGNILERFSAQQFPDLHSELNLSSLELGDSALYFCASSVVGGGDEQFFGPGTRLTVL.

The genes are TRBV27 and TRBJ2-3; the match to TRBD1 covers 7 bases. Looked up from germline, CDR1 is MNHEY and CDR2 is SMNVEV (reference sequence). The CDR3 runs 15 residues. J lost 1 base, V lost 5 bases, and 6 bases had no gene match. The CDR3 is CASSPRTGRTDTQYF. DNA of the CDR3: TGTGCCAGCAGTCCGCGGACAGGCCGCACAGATACGCAGTATTTT.

The gene calls are TRBV27 and TRBJ2-1; D possibly corresponds to TRBD2 (6 bases). The CDR3 is made up of 16 amino acids. V was shortened by 6 bases and J by 6 bases, with 21 bases between the two germline ends. CDR1 and CDR2 from the germline V gene are MNHEY and SMNVEV (reference sequence). The CDR3 DNA is TGTGCCAGCAGGGGCACCGCGGGACTCGCCATCAATGAGCAGTTCTTC. This translates into CASRGTAGLAINEQFF.

This rearrangement joins TRBV3-1 (or the pseudogene TRBV3-2) to TRBJ1-2; weak D call: TRBD1 (5 bases). The CDR3 contains 12 residues. Trimming removed 4 bases at V and 4 bases at J, with 7 bases between. Germline CDR1 reads LGHDT; CDR2 reads YNNKEL (reference sequence). As DNA, the CDR3 is TGTGCCAGCAGCCCGCAGGGCTATGGCTACACCTTC. Its protein is CASSPQGYGYTF.

The genes are TRBV4-2 and TRBJ2-5; D uncertain. This CDR3 is 14 amino acids long. Trimming removed 4 bases from V and 3 bases from J, with 12 bases in between. The germline CDR1 and CDR2 sequences are LGHNA and YNFKEQ. CDR3 sequence: CASSRKMSEETQYF. For the CDR3, the DNA is TGTGCCAGCAGCCGAAAGATGAGCGAAGAGACCCAGTACTTC.

The table lists this clone with a few counts. The chain joins TRBV19 to TRBJ2-1; 7 bases agree with TRBD1. From germline, CDR1 is LNHDA and CDR2 SQIVND (reference sequence). The CDR3 runs to 14 residues. Trimming removed 7 bases from V and 4 bases from J; junction bases left unmatched: 7. The CDR3: CASKGAGGYNEQFF. DNA for the CDR3: TGTGCCAGTAAAGGGGCAGGGGGTTACAATGAGCAGTTCTTC.

CDR3 amino acids: CASSPLGTNSNQPQHF. In DNA, the CDR3 is TGTGCCAGTAGTCCTCTGGGCACGAATAGCAATCAGCCCCAGCATTTT. V gene TRBV19 combines with J gene TRBJ1-5; no clear D. V lost 5 bases and J 0 bases, leaving 14 bases between the germline ends. The CDR3 is 16 residues long. Germline CDR1 is LNHDA and CDR2 is SQIVND (reference sequence).

The chain employs TRBV11-2 and TRBJ2-1, with TRBD1 identical over 7 bases. V shed 6 bases, J shed 7 bases, and the junction held 3 bases outside the gene matches. Germline V CDR1 and CDR2: SGHAT, FQNNGV. The CDR3 spans 12 residues. CDR3 sequence: CASRKQGNEQFF. The CDR3 DNA reads as TGTGCCAGCAGAAAACAGGGGAATGAGCAGTTCTTC. Based on the CDR3 plus reference TRBV11-2 and TRBJ2-1, the full variable domain is EAGVAQSPRYKIIEKRQSVAFWCNPISGHATLYWYQQILGQGPKLLIQFQNNGVVDDSQLPKDRFSAERLKGVDSTLKIQPAKLEDSAVYLCASRKQGNEQFFGPGTRLTVL.

The chain uses TRBV7-2 and TRBJ1-6, with 9 nucleotides matching TRBD1. After removal of 4 bases from V and 8 bases from J, the junction contained 15 bases not matched to a gene. There are 18 residues in the CDR3. Germline CDR1 reads SGHTA; CDR2 reads FQGNSA. The CDR3 DNA sequence: TGTGCCAGCAGCTCCCTCGAAGGGACAGGGATATTACATTCACCCCTCCACTTT. It specifies CASSSLEGTGILHSPLHF.